The next 31 T cell receptor beta chains were all read from a single sample in a study of cytomegalovirus exposure and HLA in healthy donors. 13 Jbeta primers and 60 Vbeta primers were used for the PCR. Method: immunoSEQ multiplex PCR; TCRdb's copy keeps in-frame clones and lacks some. The sample lists around 170,000 clones; 77% were seen once. Sequencing input: PBMCs. The receptor source for this set is a man in his late teens or twenties in good health and CMV-seronegative.

This clone was seen a few times. The rearrangement uses TRBV4-1 and TRBJ2-1; D may be TRBD2 (6 bases). Germline CDR1 MGHRA, CDR2 YSYEKL. V was clipped by 1 base and J by 4 bases, with 14 bases between them. This CDR3 is built from 16 residues. CDR3 in DNA: TGCGCCAGCAGCCAAGGACTAGTCTCTACATACAATGAGCAGTTCTTC. Protein sequence: CASSQGLVSTYNEQFF.

This clone showed up just a few times. The V and J genes are TRBV27 and TRBJ2-7, with unresolved D. This CDR3 is built from 14 residues. Trimming took off 6 bases at V and 2 bases at J, with 14 bases between the two ends. Germline V CDR1 and CDR2: MNHEY, SMNVEV (reference sequence). The chain's CDR3 is CASSPTTLAYEQYF. The CDR3 DNA is TGTGCCAGCAGCCCAACAACTCTAGCCTACGAGCAGTACTTC.

The sample holds one count of this clone. The V and J genes are TRBV4-1 and TRBJ2-2; tentatively, D is TRBD2 (6 bases). Trimming shortened V by 2 bases and J by 3 bases, and 13 bases separated the two germline ends. The CDR3 is made up of 16 amino acids. Germline CDR1 and CDR2: MGHRA and YSYEKL. The CDR3 DNA reads TGCGCCAGCAGCCAAAGCGGGCTAGGGGACACCGGGGAGCTGTTTTTT. Its translation is CASSQSGLGDTGELFF.

This sequence joins TRBV27 and TRBJ2-7; D is unresolved. Germline-derived CDR1 and CDR2 are MNHEY and SMNVEV (reference sequence). V was pared by 3 bases and J by 4 bases, with 16 bases between. The CDR3 sequence is 15 residues long. As DNA, the CDR3 is TGTGCCAGCAGTTTTACCGCCACCAGCGCTTACGAGCAGTACTTC. Encoded protein: CASSFTATSAYEQYF.

The V and J genes are TRBV10-2 and TRBJ2-7; 8 nucleotides align to TRBD2. CDR3 size: 14 residues. Looked up from germline, CDR1 is WSHSY and CDR2 is SAAADI. J gave up 7 bases and V 2 bases, and 7 bases lay outside the gene matches. The CDR3 loop reads CASSEAGVAGEQYF. CDR3 DNA sequence: TGCGCCAGCAGTGAGGCGGGAGTAGCGGGGGAGCAGTACTTC.

Concerning this clone itself: At one of its ends the junction is not consistent with the germline gene, which may arise from a read error. The gene calls are TRBV7-9 and TRBJ2-7; D is perhaps TRBD1 (7 bases). CDR3 length: 14 residues. Germline V gives CDR1 SEHNR, CDR2 FQNEAQ (reference sequence). CDR3 protein: CSSSSGRQGYEQYF. As DNA, the CDR3 is TGTTCCAGCAGCTCCGGGAGACAGGGCTACGAGCAGTACTTC.

The V and J genes are TRBV6-5 and TRBJ2-7; 12 nucleotides agree with TRBD2. V was pared by 6 bases and J by 0 bases, with 3 bases of the junction left unmatched. In germline, CDR1 is MNHEY, CDR2 SVGAGI. CDR3 size: 15 residues. The CDR3 loop is CASSWTSGNSYEQYF. The CDR3, as DNA: TGTGCCAGCAGCTGGACTAGCGGGAACTCCTACGAGCAGTACTTC.

The V call is TRBV7-9, the J call TRBJ2-3; 8 nucleotides match TRBD2. This CDR3 region has 17 residues. V dropped 1 base and J dropped 0; count of bases not matched to a gene: 6. CDR1 and CDR2 from the germline V gene are SEHNR and FQNEAQ (reference sequence). The chain's CDR3 is CASSLGLSGTSTDTQYF. In DNA form, the CDR3 reads TGTGCCAGCAGCTTAGGCCTTAGCGGGACTAGCACAGATACGCAGTATTTT.

This clone was seen a handful of times. The V and J genes are TRBV30 and TRBJ1-4, with a tentative D call TRBD1 (5 bases). In germline, CDR1 is GTSNPN, CDR2 SVGIG (reference sequence). Deletions cut 8 bases from V and 5 bases from J, with 9 bases between. The CDR3 is 11 residues long. The CDR3 spells CATGENEKLFF. The CDR3 bases are TGTGCCACGGGGGAGAATGAAAAACTGTTTTTT.

The chain joins TRBV4-1 to TRBJ2-7; TRBD2 aligns across 14 bases. Germline V CDR1 and CDR2: MGHRA, YSYEKL. V was clipped by 4 bases and J by 5 bases; unmatched bases: 10. The CDR3 runs to 17 residues. CDR3 amino acids: CASSRMAGTSGSNEQYF. CDR3 nucleotides: TGCGCCAGCAGCCGCATGGCTGGGACTAGCGGGAGCAACGAGCAGTACTTC.

The rearrangement joins TRBV23-1 to TRBJ1-1; possible D gene TRBD1, 6 bases. TRBV23-1 is assigned to the ORF class and has an uncertain function. Trimming removed 4 bases from V and 4 bases from J, with 22 bases in between. This CDR3 region has 17 residues. CDR3 amino acids: CASSLPRDTTQGTEAFF. The CDR3 region has the DNA TGCGCCAGCAGTCTTCCCCGGGACACCACCCAAGGCACTGAAGCTTTCTTT.

The rearrangement links TRBV25-1 to TRBJ1-2, with D perhaps matching TRBD1 (6 bases). The length of the CDR3 is 17 residues. Trimming left V 1 base short and J 0 bases short, with 15 bases between. Germline assignment: CDR1 MGHDK and CDR2 SYGVNS. CDR3 coding DNA: TGTGCCAGCAGTGAATTAAATGCCTGGGACACTAACTATGGCTACACCTTC. It encodes CASSELNAWDTNYGYTF.

The chain couples TRBV6-6 to TRBJ1-5; no definite D call. V was trimmed by 5 bases and J by 1 base, leaving 3 bases between them. The CDR3 covers 12 residues. Germline V gene data show CDR1 as MNHNY and CDR2 as SVGAGI (reference sequence). The CDR3 region is CASSQSNQPQHF. CDR3 DNA: TGTGCCAGCAGTCAGAGCAATCAGCCCCAGCATTTT.

CDR3 residues: CAWSTTGNTGELFF. For the CDR3, the DNA is TGTGCCTGGAGTACAACGGGGAACACCGGGGAGCTGTTTTTT. The chain employs TRBV30 and TRBJ2-2, with D hard to call. Germline-derived CDR1 and CDR2 are GTSNPN and SVGIG (reference sequence). Deletions cut 2 bases from V and 1 base from J, with 8 bases between. This CDR3 comprises 14 residues.

The chain uses TRBV18 and TRBJ1-2; D may be TRBD1 (5 bases). Trimming left V 2 bases short and J 6 bases short, with 16 bases between. The CDR3 covers 15 residues. Germline V gene sequence: CDR1 KGHSH, CDR2 LQKENI. The CDR3 nucleotides are TGTGCCAGCTCACCATTACAGGTATCGATGGATGGCTACACCTTC. Its translation is CASSPLQVSMDGYTF.

This clone appeared a few times. This chain joins TRBV2 and TRBJ2-1; 14 nucleotides agree with TRBD2. J was trimmed by 7 bases and V by 6 bases; bases with no gene match: 2. Germline CDR1 reads SNHLY; CDR2 reads FYNNEI. The length of the CDR3 is 14 residues. CDR3 nucleotide sequence: TGTGCCAGCAGGACTAGCGGGGGGGTTAATGAGCAGTTCTTC. The encoded protein is CASRTSGGVNEQFF.

The gene calls are TRBV4-2 and TRBJ1-1, with a possible D match to TRBD1 (6 bases). Germline loops: CDR1 LGHNA, CDR2 YNFKEQ. The germline V and J ends were trimmed by 5 bases and 5 bases, with 12 bases remaining between them. This CDR3 has 13 residues. CDR3 sequence (DNA): TGTGCCAGCAGCTTGAGGGGGAATACTGAAGCTTTCTTT. Its translation: CASSLRGNTEAFF.

This rearrangement joins TRBV4-3 to TRBJ2-1; 10 positions match TRBD2. V lost 0 bases to trimming and J lost 4 bases; unmatched junction nucleotides: 12. This CDR3 is built from 19 residues. The germline CDR1 and CDR2 sequences are LGHNA and YSLEER. The DNA for the CDR3 is TGCGCCAGCAGCCAAGAAGGGGAGACTAGCGGGTTCCGTTACAATGAGCAGTTCTTC. This gives the protein CASSQEGETSGFRYNEQFF.

V is TRBV7-6 and J is TRBJ1-1; possible D gene TRBD1, 6 bases. Trimming took off 4 bases at V and 8 bases at J, with 20 bases between the two ends. The CDR3 has 15 amino acids. The germline CDR1 and CDR2 sequences are SGHVS and FNYEAQ. The CDR3 sequence: CASSSYGTPGTEAFF. CDR3 DNA sequence: TGTGCCAGCAGCTCGTACGGGACACCTGGGACGGAAGCTTTCTTT.

V gene TRBV9 combines with J gene TRBJ2-5; 9 positions match TRBD2. The CDR3 has 20 residues. V was pared by 0 bases and J by 3 bases, with 18 bases of the junction left unmatched. The V gene's germline CDR1 is SGDLS and CDR2 YYNGEE. The CDR3 region is CASSVEGGGAFPDHKETQYF. In nucleotides, the CDR3 is TGTGCCAGCAGCGTAGAGGGCGGGGGGGCCTTTCCGGACCATAAAGAGACCCAGTACTTC.

The rearrangement links TRBV27 to TRBJ2-2, with 15 positions matching TRBD2. Germline CDR1 reads MNHEY; CDR2 reads SMNVEV (reference sequence). Trimming at V came to 4 bases and at J to 6 bases, leaving 3 bases not matched to a gene. The CDR3 extends over 16 amino acids. The CDR3 nucleotides read TGTGCCAGCAGTTCCGGGACTAGCGGGAGGTCCGGGGAGCTGTTTTTT. Protein product: CASSSGTSGRSGELFF.

The chain joins TRBV7-2 to TRBJ2-7; D might be TRBD1 (6 bases). The germline V gene encodes CDR1 SGHTA and CDR2 FQGNSA. The length of the CDR3 is 17 residues. Trimming took off 3 bases at V and 0 bases at J, with 18 bases between the two ends. The CDR3 protein is CASSLEQTGAYSYEQYF. CDR3 bases: TGTGCCAGCAGCTTGGAACAGACAGGTGCTTACTCCTACGAGCAGTACTTC.

The chain combines TRBV4-3 with TRBJ2-2; perhaps TRBD2 as D (6 bases). From germline, CDR1 is LGHNA and CDR2 YSLEER. This CDR3 has 13 amino acids. V lost 1 base and J lost 6, with 6 bases in between. The CDR3 protein is CASSQGEAGELFF. In nucleotides, the CDR3 is TGCGCCAGCAGCCAAGGGGAGGCCGGGGAGCTGTTTTTT.

V and J are TRBV7-3 and TRBJ2-5; D is possibly TRBD1 (6 bases). The CDR3 is 14 residues long. CDR1 and CDR2 (germline): SGHTA, FQGTGA. The ends were cut back, 2 bases at V and 2 bases at J, with 9 bases in the middle. CDR3: CASSLEGTQETQYF. CDR3 DNA sequence: TGTGCCAGCAGCTTAGAAGGGACACAAGAGACCCAGTACTTC.

J is TRBJ2-3 and V is TRBV11-3; D perhaps matches TRBD2 (6 bases). Per germline, CDR1 SGHNT and CDR2 YENEEA. The CDR3 contains 15 residues. The V end lost 2 bases, the J end lost 13 bases, and 22 bases lay between the germline ends. In DNA, the CDR3 is TGTGCCAGCAGCTTAAGGGGAAGTGGGCGGGACTGTGAGTATTTT. Encoded protein: CASSLRGSGRDCEYF.

This clone was counted between two and nine times. This chain uses TRBV28 with TRBJ1-2; D gene ambiguous. The CDR3 covers 14 residues. V was cut by 3 bases and J by 4 bases, with 12 bases left in between. From germline, CDR1 is MDHEN and CDR2 SYDVKM. CDR3 loop: CASSFLATLYGYTF. In nucleotides, the CDR3 is TGTGCCAGCAGTTTCTTGGCGACACTCTATGGCTACACCTTC.

This chain connects TRBV21-1 to TRBJ1-2. TRBV21-1 is listed as a pseudogene. The CDR3 loop spans 22 amino acids. The CDR3 protein is CASSKKRPPGGPPGRPNYGYTF. The CDR3 bases are TGTGCCAGCAGCAAAAAGAGACCCCCCGGAGGGCCGCCGGGACGGCCGAACTATGGCTACACCTTC.

The genes are TRBV6-6 and TRBJ1-5, with 7 bases matching TRBD1. Germline V CDR1 and CDR2: MNHNY, SVGAGI (reference sequence). The CDR3 runs to 15 residues. J was trimmed by 4 bases and V by 1 base; bases with no gene match: 4. CDR3 nucleotide sequence: TGTGCCAGCAGTTACTGGACAGGCCATAATCAGCCCCAGCATTTT. Translating gives CASSYWTGHNQPQHF.

The V call is TRBV7-6, the J call TRBJ2-3; 12 positions agree with TRBD2. Looked up from germline, CDR1 is SGHVS and CDR2 is FNYEAQ. Trimming at V came to 5 bases and at J to 1 base, leaving 4 bases not matched to a gene. The CDR3 is 16 residues long. The CDR3 region is CASSTWTSGGTDTQYF. DNA for the CDR3: TGTGCCAGCAGCACCTGGACTAGCGGGGGCACAGATACGCAGTATTTT.

A note on this clone: Germline and junction disagree at one end, which may indicate a read error. The chain has TRBV7-7 and TRBJ2-5; the D gene is possibly TRBD1 (6 bases). The germline V gene has CDR1 SSHAT and CDR2 FNYEAQ (reference sequence). This CDR3 region has 13 residues. CDR3 DNA sequence: TGTGCTAGCAGCCAGGGGTGGCAAGAGACCCAGTACTTC. Its protein product is CASSQGWQETQYF.

This clone was observed a few times. The chain uses TRBV6-1 and TRBJ2-5; 8 positions agree with TRBD1. Germline V CDR1 and CDR2: MNHNS, SASEGT. With V trimmed by 4 bases and J by 4 bases, 5 bases remained unmatched. This CDR3 region has 14 residues. The CDR3 DNA is TGTGCCAGCAGTGGGACAGGGCGGCGAGAGACCCAGTACTTC. Its protein is CASSGTGRRETQYF.